The clone carrying this T cell receptor (beta chain) was seen only a few times. The data were obtained in a study of response to subunit inactivated influenza vaccine. The CDR3 runs 14 residues. The germline gives CDR1 SGHKS, CDR2 YYEKEE (reference sequence). The germline V and J ends were trimmed by 1 base and 1 base, with 6 bases remaining between them. MiXCR, run by TCRdb on the RT-PCR reads, gives a single entry per CDR3 protein. The table lists roughly 650,000 distinct CDR3 sequences, approximately 14% of them singletons, with about 7.6% in the top ten. This clonotype was obtained from a man over 45 who received an inactivated influenza vaccine. The chain has TRBV5-5 and TRBJ2-1; D gene unclear. The source material was PBMCs from blood, sampled 14 days before vaccination. The CDR3 is CASSLTDSYNEQFF. The CDR3 DNA reads as TGTGCCAGCAGCTTGACAGATTCCTACAATGAGCAGTTCTTC.